This T cell receptor (beta chain) was recovered during a study of blood T cell repertoires in COVID-19. As for the study in general: The cDNA or gDNA used as material had been derived from T cells, B-cell-depleted T cells, or PBMCs.

This clone occurred once. Some clones are missing from TCRdb's copy, which holds only in-frame ones; the method was immunoSEQ multiplex PCR. The repertoire holds around 77,000 clones, with about 85% as singletons. Trimming took 3 bases from V and 1 from J; bases not matched to a gene: 11. Germline V lookup: CDR1 DFQATT, CDR2 SNEGSKA (reference sequence). The CDR3 length is 17 residues. The receptor was derived from a man older than 75 with acute or convalescent COVID-19. Sequencing used peripheral blood. V gene TRBV20-1 combines with J gene TRBJ2-2; 7 positions match TRBD2. CDR3 sequence: CSASIARVAGNTGELFF. The DNA of the CDR3 is TGCAGTGCTAGTATCGCAAGGGTAGCGGGGAACACCGGGGAGCTGTTTTTT.